The 17 T cell receptor beta chains given below trace back to one sample, sequenced in a study of T cell responses to AZD1222 COVID-19 vaccine. Produced via immunoSEQ multiplex PCR; TCRdb's table is partial and in-frame only. This sample carries approximately 110,000 clones, roughly 90% of them seen once, and the ten largest clones take 4.2%. The sequenced sample was peripheral blood, obtained on day 0 of AZD1222 vaccination. All receptors derive from an adult in good health.

This clone has just one count. The chain carries TRBV28 and TRBJ2-3; TRBD2 is a possible D gene (5 bases). Germline CDR1 is MDHEN and CDR2 is SYDVKM. The CDR3 sequence is 13 residues long. The V and J ends lost 6 bases and 0 bases respectively, with 7 bases between them. The DNA for the CDR3 is TGTGCCAGCAGGGGCGGGAGCACAGATACGCAGTATTTT. Its translation is CASRGGSTDTQYF.

The V call is TRBV27, the J call TRBJ2-3, with D unresolved. The CDR3 runs 12 residues. The germline V and J ends were trimmed by 8 bases and 5 bases, with 11 bases remaining between them. Per germline, CDR1 MNHEY and CDR2 SMNVEV (reference sequence). The CDR3 reads CASGRYGDTQYF. In DNA form, the CDR3 reads TGTGCCAGCGGAAGATATGGAGATACGCAGTATTTT.

This chain links TRBV19 with TRBJ2-1; D might be TRBD1 (6 bases). Between the trimmed V and J ends, which lost 7 bases and 6 bases, there was a span of 13 bases. Germline V gene lookup returns CDR1 LNHDA and CDR2 SQIVND (reference sequence). The CDR3 covers 13 residues. The CDR3 loop is CASTERGGNEQFF. CDR3 nucleotides: TGTGCCAGTACCGAGAGAGGGGGCAATGAGCAGTTCTTC.

This chain joins TRBV24-1 and TRBJ2-3; 7 nucleotides align to TRBD1. The CDR3 contains 14 residues. Trimming at V came to 5 bases and at J to 4 bases, leaving 5 bases not matched to a gene. Germline values: CDR1 KGHDR, CDR2 SFDVKD. In DNA, the CDR3 is TGTGCCACCAGTGCTGACAGGGTGTCAGATACGCAGTATTTT. It yields the protein CATSADRVSDTQYF.

The chain carries TRBV5-1 and TRBJ1-2; D is uncertain. The CDR3 contains 13 residues. Germline lookup yields CDR1 SGHRS and CDR2 YFSETQ. V lost 1 base, J lost 5 bases, and 9 bases lay in between. In DNA, the CDR3 is TGCGCCAGCAGCTTGCTTGGGAATTATGGCTACACCTTC. Residues: CASSLLGNYGYTF.

The chain employs TRBV2 and TRBJ2-5; no clear D. V was shortened by 1 base and J by 5 bases, with 5 bases between the two germline ends. The germline CDR1 and CDR2 sequences are SNHLY and FYNNEI. This CDR3 comprises 12 residues. The CDR3 bases are TGTGCCAGCAGTGAAGTTGAGGAGACCCAGTACTTC. Encoded protein: CASSEVEETQYF. The full variable domain, rest sourced from reference TRBV2 and TRBJ2-5, is EPEVTQTPSHQVTQMGQEVILRCVPISNHLYFYWYRQILGQKVEFLVSFYNNEISEKSEIFDDQFSVERPDGSNFTLKIRSTKLEDSAMYFCASSEVEETQYFGPGTRLLVL.

This clone was detected only a few times. This chain links TRBV5-5 with TRBJ1-1; D is unresolved. The V gene lost 4 bases and the J gene lost 3 bases, with 16 bases spanning the gap. Germline CDR1 reads SGHKS; CDR2 reads YYEKEE (reference sequence). CDR3 length equals 15 residues. In nucleotides, the CDR3 is TGTGCCAGCAGCCGATTCGTGGTGCCGGACACTGAAGCTTTCTTT. It specifies CASSRFVVPDTEAFF.

CDR3 region: CASSPDRGKPDQETQYF. CDR3 nucleotide sequence: TGTGCCAGCTCACCGGACAGGGGGAAACCTGACCAAGAGACCCAGTACTTC. This chain uses TRBV18 with TRBJ2-5; the match to TRBD1 covers 10 bases. The CDR3 totals 17 residues. Germline CDR1 reads KGHSH; CDR2 reads LQKENI. With 3 bases clipped from V and 0 bases from J, the junction kept 7 bases outside the gene matches.

The chain couples TRBV28 to TRBJ1-6; 8 bases map to TRBD1. The CDR3 is 16 residues long. V lost 2 bases to trimming and J lost 10 bases; unmatched junction nucleotides: 10. Germline loops: CDR1 MDHEN, CDR2 SYDVKM. The CDR3 DNA reads TGTGCCAGCAGTTTAGAGCCCGGGACAGGAGGGTCACCCCTCCACTTT. It yields the protein CASSLEPGTGGSPLHF.

The chain has TRBV18 and TRBJ2-5; no clear D gene. Trimming cost V 2 bases and J 3 bases, with 4 bases left between them. CDR3 length: 12 residues. The V gene's germline CDR1 is KGHSH and CDR2 LQKENI. The CDR3, as DNA: TGTGCCAGCTCACCAGACGAAGAGACCCAGTACTTC. Translated, it gives CASSPDEETQYF. Looking up the rest from reference TRBV18 and TRBJ2-5 gives the full variable domain: NAGVMQNPRHLVRRRGQEARLRCSPMKGHSHVYWYRQLPEEGLKFMVYLQKENIIDESGMPKERFSAEFPKEGPSILRIQQVVRGDSAAYFCASSPDEETQYFGPGTRLLVL.

The chain uses TRBV6-5 and TRBJ2-2, with TRBD2 matching 7 bases. Germline V gene data show CDR1 as MNHEY and CDR2 as SVGAGI. Germline trimming cut 8 bases from V and 2 bases from J; bases unmatched to any gene: 5. The CDR3 spans 14 residues. The CDR3 sequence: CASEGLGNTGELFF. CDR3 sequence (DNA): TGTGCCAGCGAAGGACTAGGTAACACCGGGGAGCTGTTTTTT.

The chain combines TRBV5-4 with TRBJ2-5, with no clear D. The CDR3 sequence is 14 residues long. With 1 base removed from V and 3 bases from J, the gap between germline ends came to 10 bases. Germline V gene lookup returns CDR1 SGHNT and CDR2 YYREEE (reference sequence). The CDR3 reads CASSLTQTEETQYF. In DNA, the CDR3 is TGTGCCAGCAGCTTGACTCAAACGGAAGAGACCCAGTACTTC.

J is TRBJ1-6 and V is TRBV5-7; D is possibly TRBD1 (6 bases). TRBV5-7 is assigned to the ORF class and has an uncertain function. V lost 5 bases and J lost 9, with 18 bases in between. The CDR3 covers 15 residues. The CDR3 is CASRVHRVLGSPLHF. The DNA for the CDR3 is TGTGCCAGCAGAGTCCACAGGGTCCTGGGTTCACCCCTCCACTTT.

This rearrangement joins TRBV10-3 to TRBJ1-1; possibly TRBD1 for D (5 bases). Germline CDR1 reads ENHRY; CDR2 reads SYGVKD. The CDR3 consists of 13 residues. The V end lost 2 bases, the J end lost 7 bases, and 11 bases lay between the germline ends. The CDR3 spells CAISEVGLDEAFF. As DNA, the CDR3 is TGTGCCATCAGTGAGGTGGGACTTGATGAAGCTTTCTTT.

V and J are TRBV5-4 and TRBJ1-5; D might be TRBD1 (6 bases). CDR1 and CDR2 (germline): SGHNT, YYREEE (reference sequence). V was clipped by 4 bases and J by 5 bases, with 16 bases between them. The CDR3 has 15 residues. The CDR3 bases are TGTGCCAGCAGCCCCGGAGGGGGTTTTGATCAGCCCCAGCATTTT. Protein product: CASSPGGGFDQPQHF.

V is TRBV19 and J is TRBJ2-3; 7 nucleotides match TRBD2. CDR1 and CDR2 (germline): LNHDA, SQIVND (reference sequence). This CDR3 is built from 15 residues. Trimming cost V 6 bases and J 1 base; bases outside gene matches: 7. The CDR3 region is CASRTLSGGTDTQYF. CDR3 DNA: TGTGCCAGTAGGACCCTCAGCGGGGGCACAGATACGCAGTATTTT.

This chain uses TRBV5-1 with TRBJ2-1; 9 nucleotides line up with TRBD2. Looked up from germline, CDR1 is SGHRS and CDR2 is YFSETQ. This CDR3 comprises 17 residues. Trimming removed 4 bases from V and 0 bases from J; junction bases left unmatched: 8. The CDR3 sequence: CASSPFSGGSSYNEQFF. The CDR3 DNA reads TGCGCCAGCAGCCCCTTTAGCGGGGGCAGCTCCTACAATGAGCAGTTCTTC.